The clone carrying this T cell receptor beta chain showed up many times. This specimen comes from a study of T-cell reconstitution after alpha-beta-depleted transplantation in children. TCRbeta library construction was performed incorporating unique molecular identifiers. MiXCR, applied by TCRdb to the PCR reads, yields one record per CDR3 protein. The profile shows 400,000 to 500,000 distinct CDR3 sequences, approximately 11% of them singletons. With 5 bases clipped from V and 5 bases from J, the junction kept 6 bases outside the gene matches. This CDR3 comprises 13 residues. CDR1 and CDR2 from the germline V gene are MGHRA and YSYEKL.

V usage is TRBV4-1 and J usage is TRBJ2-7, with 7 bases lining up with TRBD1. Sequences were derived from PBMCs from the stem cell graft donor, sampled from the stem cell graft. This receptor was obtained from a human donor who donated a stem cell graft to a child with acute myeloid leukemia. This chain's CDR3 is CASSLRQGHEQYV. The CDR3 DNA reads as TGCGCCAGCAGCTTACGACAGGGCCACGAGCAGTACGTC.